A selection of T cell receptor beta chains follows, all from one sample in a study of blood T cell repertoires in COVID-19. The repertoire was sequenced with immunoSEQ multiplex PCR; TCRdb's copy has only in-frame clones and lacks some. The table has roughly 300,000 clones, roughly 91% seen once; the top ten hold 1.5% to 2%. Material: peripheral blood. The receptor set was obtained from a woman in her twenties or thirties with COVID-19, enrolled during active disease. Each CDR3 is given with its conserved first and last residue. D genes are given only for firm matches. Where a row states a size, it is once, few, many or the class of an expanded clone; other rows omit it.

len	abundance	j_gene	v_gene	d_gene	CDR3nt	CDR3aa
15	NA	TRBJ2-3	TRBV7-9	TRBD1	TGTGCCAGCAGCCCCCTACAGGGGCGCACAGATACGCAGTATTTT	CASSPLQGRTDTQYF
16	few	TRBJ2-2	TRBV7-8	TRBD1	TGTGCCAGCAGCCCTAGACAGGGGTTATTGGCCGGGGAGCTGTTTTTT	CASSPRQGLLAGELFF
15	NA	TRBJ2-5	TRBV5-5	TRBD1	TGTGCCAGCAGCCCGACCGGGACAGAACAAGAGACCCAGTACTTC	CASSPTGTEQETQYF
12	few	TRBJ2-2	TRBV7-8	NA	TGTGCCAGCACAGCGCACACCGGGGAGCTGTTTTTT	CASTAHTGELFF
15	NA	TRBJ1-2	TRBV5-5	TRBD1	TGTGCCAGCAGCCCGTCGACAGGGCTTAACTATGGCTACACCTTC	CASSPSTGLNYGYTF
12	NA	TRBJ2-3	TRBV12-5	NA	TGTGCTAGTGGATGGGGCCTAGATACGCAGTATTTT	CASGWGLDTQYF
13	NA	TRBJ1-4	TRBV5-6	NA	TGTGCCAGCAGCTTGGCTTCGAGTGAAAAACTGTTTTTT	CASSLASSEKLFF
16	NA	TRBJ2-1	TRBV5-1	TRBD2	TGCGCCAGCAAAAGGACTAGCGGGGGGACCCCGAATGAGCAGTTCTTC	CASKRTSGGTPNEQFF
14	NA	TRBJ1-2	TRBV5-1	NA	TGCGCCAGCAGCTTGGGGGGAGCTAACTATGGCTACACCTTC	CASSLGGANYGYTF
16	few	TRBJ1-3	TRBV2	TRBD1	TGTGCCAGCTCAAATGAACAGGGGGCGGTTGGAAACACCATATATTTT	CASSNEQGAVGNTIYF
16	NA	TRBJ2-6	TRBV5-6	NA	TGTGCCAGCAGCTTCTATACTCTCTCTGGGGCCAACGTCCTGACTTTC	CASSFYTLSGANVLTF
14	once	TRBJ1-2	TRBV28	TRBD1	TGTGCCAGCAGCACACGGACAGGGTCCTATGGCTACACCTTC	CASSTRTGSYGYTF
15	NA	TRBJ2-4	TRBV11-2	NA	TGTGCCAGCAGCTCTCAACAGGGAGCCAAAAACATTCAGTACTTC	CASSSQQGAKNIQYF
14	NA	TRBJ2-5	TRBV3-1/TRBV3-2	NA	TGTGCCAGCAGCCAAGGGCTAGCGTGGGAGACCCAGTACTTC	CASSQGLAWETQYF
15	NA	TRBJ1-2	TRBV2	TRBD1	TGTGCCAGCAGCCGTTACACAGGGGTGGGCTATGGCTACACCTTC	CASSRYTGVGYGYTF
18	NA	TRBJ2-1	TRBV5-1	TRBD2	TGCGCCAGCAGCCCACAAGGGCTAGCGGGGGGTTGGGGCAATGAGCAGTTCTTC	CASSPQGLAGGWGNEQFF
15	NA	TRBJ2-2	TRBV18	NA	TGTGCCAGCTCACCCGGGTCCTTGAACACCGGGGAGCTGTTTTTT	CASSPGSLNTGELFF
16	NA	TRBJ2-3	TRBV27	TRBD2	TGTGCCAGCAGTTTAGCTTCTAGCGGGGGCACAGATACGCAGTATTTT	CASSLASSGGTDTQYF
17	NA	TRBJ1-6	TRBV7-9	TRBD1	TGTGCCAGCAGCTTTTTTCCCGGGACAGGTTATAATTCACCCCTCCACTTT	CASSFFPGTGYNSPLHF
16	NA	TRBJ2-1	TRBV27	TRBD1	TGTGCCAGCAGACCCCTGGCGGCAGGGGGAAGCAATGAGCAGTTCTTC	CASRPLAAGGSNEQFF
15	NA	TRBJ2-1	TRBV18	NA	TGTGCCAGCTCACCAACCAGGGGGGCCTACAATGAGCAGTTCTTC	CASSPTRGAYNEQFF
14	NA	TRBJ1-2	TRBV2	NA	TGTGCCAGCTCCCGGGAAGGGATTAACTATGGCTACACCTTC	CASSREGINYGYTF
14	once	TRBJ2-3	TRBV3-1/TRBV3-2	TRBD1	TGTGCCAGCAGCCTTGGGACAGGGGCAGATACGCAGTATTTT	CASSLGTGADTQYF
16	NA	TRBJ2-2	TRBV14	TRBD1	TGTGCCAGCAGCCAAGTTGGGACAGGGATGACCGGGGAGCTGTTTTTT	CASSQVGTGMTGELFF
15	NA	TRBJ1-4	TRBV10-3	NA	TGTGCCATCAGTGCTACGGGTGCAACTAATGAAAAACTGTTTTTT	CAISATGATNEKLFF
15	NA	TRBJ2-1	TRBV27	TRBD2	TGTGCCAGCAGAAAAAGCGGGGTTGGTAACAATGAGCAGTTCTTC	CASRKSGVGNNEQFF
15	NA	TRBJ2-3	TRBV7-9	TRBD1	TGTGCCAGCAGCCCTAGAAGGGGGCCCTCAGATACGCAGTATTTT	CASSPRRGPSDTQYF
15	once	TRBJ1-2	TRBV28	NA	TGTGCCAGCAGTTTGGAGGCCTACCTCACCTATGGCTACACCTTC	CASSLEAYLTYGYTF
16	NA	TRBJ1-2	TRBV6-5	NA	TGTGCCAGCAGTTACTCGTTAGGGGACACCAGCTATGGCTACACCTTC	CASSYSLGDTSYGYTF
14	NA	TRBJ2-7	TRBV7-2	TRBD1	TGTGCCAGCAGCCCCCGGACAGGGGACTACGAGCAGTACTTC	CASSPRTGDYEQYF
13	NA	TRBJ1-2	TRBV9	NA	TGTGCCAGCAGCGTAAGCCCGTCCTATGGCTACACCTTC	CASSVSPSYGYTF
15	NA	TRBJ2-2	TRBV5-4	TRBD2	TGTGCCAGCAGCGTGACTAGCGGGGGGCCCGGGGAGCTGTTTTTT	CASSVTSGGPGELFF
14	NA	TRBJ1-3	TRBV7-2	NA	TGTGCCAGCAGCCCGGGACACTCTGGAAACACCATATATTTT	CASSPGHSGNTIYF
18	NA	TRBJ2-2	TRBV18	TRBD1	TGTGCCAGCTCACCCGTACGCGGCCAGGGGGCAAGTACCGGGGAGCTGTTTTTT	CASSPVRGQGASTGELFF
11	NA	TRBJ2-7	TRBV29-1	NA	TGCAGCGTTGATTGGGGCGGGGTAAGGTACTTC	CSVDWGGVRYF
14	NA	TRBJ1-4	TRBV7-9	NA	TGTGCCAGCAGCTCGGACAGCCCTAATGAAAAACTGTTTTTT	CASSSDSPNEKLFF
14	NA	TRBJ1-2	TRBV16	NA	TGTGCCAGCAGCCGGGTCGGGATGGCTCGGGGCTACACCTTC	CASSRVGMARGYTF
14	NA	TRBJ1-5	TRBV5-1	NA	TGCGCCAGCAGCTTGGGCACAGGCAATCAGCCCCAGCATTTT	CASSLGTGNQPQHF